Shown below are 14 T cell receptor beta chains from a single sample sequenced in a study of glioma-infiltrating T cells. Using RNA template, CDR3s of TCR alpha and beta were amplified with iRepertoire arm-PCR. TCRdb re-called the multiplex PCR reads through MiXCR, storing one row per CDR3 protein. The sample lists about 45,000 distinct CDR3 sequences, about a fifth occurring once. Sequenced material: glioma tissue, nonneoplastic brain tissue, or PBMCs (not recorded which). The receptors come from a human donor with low-grade glioma or glioblastoma, undergoing nonglioma brain surgery, or in good health (not recorded which).

This clonotype was counted many times. The V gene is TRBV20-1, the J gene TRBJ2-3, with D perhaps matching TRBD2 (6 bases). This CDR3 comprises 14 residues. Trimming pared 6 bases from V and 6 bases from J, leaving 19 bases between. Germline assignment: CDR1 DFQATT and CDR2 SNEGSKA (reference sequence). CDR3 nucleotide sequence: TGCAGTGCCAAGGAGGGACCCATTTGGGATACGCAGTATTTT. Its translation: CSAKEGPIWDTQYF.

This clonotype was detected ten times or more. CDR3 in DNA: TGTGCCAGCAGTCCAAGGACAGGGGCCCCTGAAGCTTTCTTT. It encodes CASSPRTGAPEAFF. The J gene is TRBJ1-1, the V gene TRBV28; 9 bases line up with TRBD1. This CDR3 has 14 residues. The V gene end was trimmed by 5 bases and the J gene end by 6 bases; junction bases not matched to a gene: 7. The germline V gene encodes CDR1 MDHEN and CDR2 SYDVKM.

The sample holds a few counts of this clonotype. The chain links TRBV12-3 or TRBV12-4 to TRBJ2-1; tentatively, D is TRBD1 or TRBD2 (5 bases each). CDR3 length: 13 residues. V gave up 6 bases and J gave up 5 bases, with 11 bases separating them. CDR3 region: CASRPWGNNEQFF. The CDR3 DNA reads TGTGCCAGCAGACCCTGGGGGAACAATGAGCAGTTCTTC.

V usage is TRBV3-1 and J usage is TRBJ2-1; D remains ambiguous. The V and J ends lost 1 base and 3 bases respectively, with 13 bases between them. CDR1 and CDR2 (germline): LGHDT, YNNKEL (reference sequence). The CDR3 sequence is 16 residues long. The DNA for the CDR3 is TGTGCCAGCAGCCAAGCATCTTTGGCTCTCTACAATGAGCAGTTCTTC. This encodes CASSQASLALYNEQFF.

This clonotype was seen repeatedly, ten times or more. CDR3 protein: CASSAAGTTSTDTQYF. CDR3 DNA: TGTGCCAGCAGCGCGGCCGGGACTACGAGCACAGATACGCAGTATTTT. The J gene is TRBJ2-3, the V gene TRBV3-1; 7 bases agree with TRBD2. CDR1 and CDR2 (germline): LGHDT, YNNKEL (reference sequence). The CDR3 has 16 residues. V gave up 5 bases and J gave up 0 bases; unmatched junction bases: 8.

On this clonotype: A clone one base away is much larger, so this may be a read error. The chain has TRBV12-3 or TRBV12-4 and TRBJ2-1; TRBD2 is a possible D gene (6 bases). The V end was cut by 2 bases, the J end by 9 bases, with 8 bases between. The CDR3 is 12 residues long. The CDR3 reads CASSLRRGEQFF. For the CDR3, the DNA is TGTGCCAGCAGTTTAAGGAGGGGTGAGCAGTTCTTC.

This clonotype came up many times. The chain is built from TRBV20-1 and TRBJ2-7; D gene uncertain. The V gene lost 3 bases and the J gene lost 6 bases, with 18 bases spanning the gap. The germline V gene has CDR1 DFQATT and CDR2 SNEGSKA (reference sequence). This CDR3 is 14 amino acids long. The CDR3 spells CSASPDLSTREQYF. CDR3 in DNA: TGCAGTGCTAGCCCCGATCTGTCTACACGCGAGCAGTACTTC.

This clonotype appeared many times. The chain links TRBV2 to TRBJ2-1; maybe TRBD1 (5 bases). CDR3 length equals 12 residues. Germline CDR1 is SNHLY and CDR2 is FYNNEI. With 8 bases removed from V and 4 bases from J, the gap between germline ends came to 9 bases. CDR3 amino acids: CASFHRYNEQFF. For the CDR3, the DNA is TGTGCCAGCTTTCACAGGTACAATGAGCAGTTCTTC.

The rearrangement joins TRBV12-3 or TRBV12-4 to TRBJ2-3; 7 positions agree with TRBD1. The V and J ends lost 5 bases and 2 bases, in that order; junction bases with no gene match: 7. This CDR3 region has 15 residues. The CDR3 region has the DNA TGTGCCAGCAGTAAGGACAGGACAAACACAGATACGCAGTATTTT. It translates to CASSKDRTNTDTQYF.

The V and J genes are TRBV2 and TRBJ1-1; D is unclear. The ends were cut back, 4 bases at V and 0 bases at J, with 15 bases in the middle. The CDR3 loop spans 16 amino acids. Germline V CDR1 and CDR2: SNHLY, FYNNEI. CDR3 nucleotides: TGTGCCAGCAGTGGATCGTCTGGAAACCTGAACACTGAAGCTTTCTTT. Translating it yields CASSGSSGNLNTEAFF.

The CDR3: CASSIMLAGRNEQFF. CDR3 bases: TGTGCCAGTAGTATAATGCTAGCGGGCCGAAATGAGCAGTTCTTC. This chain uses TRBV19 with TRBJ2-1; 8 bases line up with TRBD2. J was trimmed by 7 bases and V by 2 bases; bases with no gene match: 7. Germline lookup yields CDR1 LNHDA and CDR2 SQIVND (reference sequence). This CDR3 has 15 residues.

This clonotype counts as medium-sized. The chain combines TRBV2 with TRBJ1-5; no clear D. The germline gives CDR1 SNHLY, CDR2 FYNNEI. Trimming took 8 bases from V and 2 from J, leaving 7 bases between them. This CDR3 is 12 amino acids long. CDR3 sequence reads: CASSRGNQPQHF. The CDR3 nucleotides are TGTGCCAGCTCCCGGGGCAATCAGCCCCAGCATTTT.

This clonotype was counted only a few times. The chain recombines TRBV10-3 with TRBJ2-7; tentative D call: TRBD2 (7 bases). The V end was cut by 3 bases, the J end by 13 bases, with 16 bases between. The CDR3 is made up of 12 amino acids. The germline CDR1 and CDR2 sequences are ENHRY and SYGVKD. CDR3 amino acids: CAISDRTAGKYF. The CDR3 nucleotides read TGTGCCATCAGTGACAGGACAGCGGGGAAATACTTC.

Notes on this clonotype: It may be a read error: a sequence one base away is much more abundant. This chain joins TRBV19 and TRBJ1-2, with D possibly TRBD1 on 5 matching bases. The V end was cut by 5 bases, the J end by 0 bases, with 16 bases between. Germline V gives CDR1 LNHDA, CDR2 SQIVND (reference sequence). The CDR3 runs 16 residues. The CDR3 region is CASSSMVQAANYGYTF. For the CDR3, the DNA is TGTGCCAGTAGTTCGATGGTACAGGCGGCTAACTATGGCTACACCTTC. The whole variable domain, remainder taken from reference TRBV19 and TRBJ1-2, is DGGITQSPKYLFRKEGQNVTLSCEQNLNHDAMYWYRQDPGQGLRLIYYSQIVNDFQKGDIAEGYSVSREKKESFPLTVTSAQKNPTAFYLCASSSMVQAANYGYTFGSGTRLTVV.